This T cell receptor (beta chain) comes out of a study of cytomegalovirus exposure and HLA in healthy donors. The PCR employed 60 Vbeta primers together with 13 Jbeta primers. Assay used: immunoSEQ multiplex PCR; TCRdb lists only in-frame clones, some missing. Here the sample spans 90,000 to 100,000 clones, about 80% being singletons. The study's findings and limits: Later examination showed HLA-associated TCR beta chains had greater clonal expansion than equally common others.

In regard to this clone: What it binds is unknown.

The clonotype comes from a man aged 35-49 years in good health and CMV-seropositive. Sequencing used PBMCs.

CDR3 nucleotides: TGTGCCAGCAACTCAATTTCCTACGAGCAGTACTTC. This gives the protein CASNSISYEQYF. The rearrangement uses TRBV7-9 and TRBJ2-7; D not resolved. This CDR3 spans 12 amino acids. The germline V gene encodes CDR1 SEHNR and CDR2 FQNEAQ (reference sequence). Trimming stripped 7 bases from V and 1 base from J, with 8 bases between.